Here is one T cell receptor beta chain with its context. This specimen comes from a study of T cells in Graves' hyperthyroidism and ophthalmopathy. Ophthalmopathy in the patients scored at least 3 on Clinical Activity Score and at least 4 on NOSPECS grade, lasting under 3 months. Based on clinical symptoms, serum thyroxine and TRAb, thyroid ultrasound and orbital computed tomography, diagnoses were reached. Amplification targeted TCR beta CDR3 regions from RNA transcripts. An initial round of RT-PCR targeting the TCR CDR3 relied on the HTBI primer set. TCRdb used MiXCR to reprocess the multiplex PCR reads, holding one entry per CDR3 protein. Of 550,000 to 700,000 distinct CDR3 sequences detected, about 14% appear once; the ten largest clones hold 3.5% to 4.5%. The sequenced sample consisted of blood. This TCR was recovered from a woman aged 40 to 49 with Graves' ophthalmopathy.

The CDR3 DNA follows: TGTGCCAGCAGTTATGAGACGCCACCCTACGAGCAGTACTTC. This codes for CASSYETPPYEQYF. V gene TRBV28 combines with J gene TRBJ2-7, with no clear D. The V gene's germline CDR1 is MDHEN and CDR2 SYDVKM. V lost 4 bases, J lost 2 bases, and 12 bases lay in between. The CDR3 covers 14 residues.